The T cell receptor (beta chain) under discussion was sequenced for a study of immune evolution from preneoplasia to lung adenocarcinoma. At the level of the study: HLA loss of heterozygosity: over 5.5% AIS, about 14% MIA, 30% to 35% ADC, none AAH.

Study findings and constraints: From normal lung to invasive adenocarcinoma, top clone frequencies appeared to decrease. Clonality was highest in normal lung, lower in later-stage lesions apparently.

Concerning this clone: Its antigen is currently unknown.

This table comes from immunoSEQ multiplex PCR, and its TCRdb copy is limited to in-frame clones, with some not included. Among roughly 10,000 clones listed, around 78% were seen once. Nucleic acids came from premalignant or tumor cells enriched by macro-dissection. CDR3 length: 13 amino acids. The V and J ends lost 7 bases and 5 bases respectively, with 13 bases between them. Germline CDR1 reads LNHDA; CDR2 reads SQIVND (reference sequence). This rearrangement joins TRBV19 to TRBJ2-3, with D possibly matching TRBD1 (5 bases). Sample: FFPE minimally invasive lung adenocarcinoma tissue. The TCR sequence derives from a person aged 55-79 years with lung adenocarcinoma. The CDR3 coding sequence is TGTGCCAGTAAGACTCATCAGGGAGATACGCAGTATTTT. It is translated as CASKTHQGDTQYF.